Sequencing of this TCR beta chain was carried out in a study of cytomegalovirus exposure and HLA in healthy donors. Study results and limitations: Subsequent analysis found a tendency for first-cohort TCR clusters to co-occur within the 120 or so validation repertoires.

With regard to this clone: Its antigen is unidentified.

The protocol was immunoSEQ multiplex PCR, while the TCRdb copy is restricted to in-frame clones and leaves out a portion. The profile shows some 160,000 clones, 88% of them singletons. There are 13 residues in the CDR3. The germline V gene has CDR1 MRHNA and CDR2 SNTAGT. Trimming took 4 bases from V and 6 from J; bases not matched to a gene: 4. Sequencing was performed on PBMCs. The chain has TRBV6-4 and TRBJ1-1, with TRBD1 matching 8 bases. The sequence was collected from a man aged 18 to 30 in good health and CMV-seronegative. The DNA for the CDR3 is TGTGCCAGCAGTGGCACAGGGGGATCTGAAGCTTTCTTT. Residues: CASSGTGGSEAFF.